This T cell receptor (beta chain) was captured in a study of blood T cell repertoires in COVID-19. Overall study: Both acute and convalescent COVID-19 samples were obtained from the United States, Italy and Spain.

The CDR3 is 13 residues long. Trimming took off 2 bases at V and 13 bases at J, with 12 bases between the two ends. Looked up from germline, CDR1 is MDHEN and CDR2 is SYDVKM. The authors' processing: Cell counts per sample came from amplifying reference gene primers. Clones were sequenced by immunoSEQ multiplex PCR, and TCRdb holds only the in-frame ones, with some missing. Clonal size and the V and J genes are those of that table, whereas D and trimming came from the DNA. The sample consists of about 110,000 clones, about 90% of them appearing once. V usage is TRBV28 and J usage is TRBJ1-6, with TRBD1 as a possible D gene (6 bases). The TCR comes from a human donor in a cohort sampled during active COVID-19. The source material was peripheral blood. The CDR3 bases are TGTGCCAGCAGTTTAGGGTCAGGGGTGCCCCTCCACTTT. This codes for CASSLGSGVPLHF.